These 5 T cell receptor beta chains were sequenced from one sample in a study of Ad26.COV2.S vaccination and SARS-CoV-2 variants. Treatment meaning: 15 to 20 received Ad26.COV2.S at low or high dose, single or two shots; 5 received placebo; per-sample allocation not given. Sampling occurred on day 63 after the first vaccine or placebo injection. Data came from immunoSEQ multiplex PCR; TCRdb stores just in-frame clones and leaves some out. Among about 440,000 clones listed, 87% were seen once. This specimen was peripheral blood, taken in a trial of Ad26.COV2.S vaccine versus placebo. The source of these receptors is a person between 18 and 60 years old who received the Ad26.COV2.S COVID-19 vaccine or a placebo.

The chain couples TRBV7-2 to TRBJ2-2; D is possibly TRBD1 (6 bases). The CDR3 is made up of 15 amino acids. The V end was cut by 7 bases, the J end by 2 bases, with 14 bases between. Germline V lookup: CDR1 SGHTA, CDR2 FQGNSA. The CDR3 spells CASTRRGLNTGELFF. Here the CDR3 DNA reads TGTGCCAGCACCCGTAGGGGGTTAAACACCGGGGAGCTGTTTTTT.

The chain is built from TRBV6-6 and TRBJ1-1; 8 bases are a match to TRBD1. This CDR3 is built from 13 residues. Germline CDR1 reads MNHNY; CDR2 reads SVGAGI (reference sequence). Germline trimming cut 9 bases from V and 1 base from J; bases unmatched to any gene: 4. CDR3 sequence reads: CASPGQGNTEAFF. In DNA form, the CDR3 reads TGTGCCAGTCCCGGACAGGGGAACACTGAAGCTTTCTTT.

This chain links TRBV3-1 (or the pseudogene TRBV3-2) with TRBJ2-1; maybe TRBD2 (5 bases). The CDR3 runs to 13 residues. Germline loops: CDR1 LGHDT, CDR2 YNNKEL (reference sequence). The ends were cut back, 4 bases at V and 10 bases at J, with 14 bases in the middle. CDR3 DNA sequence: TGTGCCAGCAGCCCCGGGATGGGATGGGAGCAGTTCTTC. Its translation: CASSPGMGWEQFF.

For the CDR3, the DNA is TGTGCCAGCAGCTTATGGACCGGGGGAAACACCATATATTTT. It codes for CASSLWTGGNTIYF. The V call is TRBV11-2, the J call TRBJ1-3; D is unresolved. CDR1 and CDR2 (germline): SGHAT, FQNNGV. V shed 2 bases and J shed 4 bases, with 9 bases lying between them. The CDR3 totals 14 residues. The entire variable domain, with the rest obtained from reference TRBV11-2 and TRBJ1-3, is as follows: EAGVAQSPRYKIIEKRQSVAFWCNPISGHATLYWYQQILGQGPKLLIQFQNNGVVDDSQLPKDRFSAERLKGVDSTLKIQPAKLEDSAVYLCASSLWTGGNTIYFGEGSWLTVV.

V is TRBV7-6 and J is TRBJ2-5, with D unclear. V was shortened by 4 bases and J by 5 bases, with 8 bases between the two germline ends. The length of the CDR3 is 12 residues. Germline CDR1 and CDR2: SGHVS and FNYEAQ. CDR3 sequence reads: CASSSQVETQYF. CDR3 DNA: TGTGCCAGCAGCTCCCAGGTGGAGACCCAGTACTTC.